What follows describes a single TCR beta chain. Its specific antigen is unknown. No base quality information exists; no much larger clone differs at one position. TCRbeta CDR3 regions were amplified from genomic DNA using the immunoSEQ Assay, a bias-controlled multiplex PCR. The study's own analysis went as follows. The number of nucleated cells in each sample was estimated by amplification of reference gene primers within the assay. To quantify the absolute abundance of each unique TCRbeta CDR3 rearrangement, sequence reads were collapsed and filtered. For each sample, productive Simpson clonality was calculated as the square root of Simpson's diversity index across productive rearrangements. TCRdb re-hosts the immuneACCESS table, in-frame sequences only. Its copies lack some clones; in the studies checked, an unresolved V gene accounts for under half of them, and the cause for the rest is not known. From that table come the V and J calls and clone size; the DNA was used to work out D and trimming. For this sample there are around 99,000 clones; less than 85% appear just once. Clones ranked in the top ten supply about a sixth of the sample.

The germline V end is reduced by 4 bases and the J end by 0 bases; junction bases left unmatched: 1. CDR1 and CDR2, per the germline V gene, are MNHEY and SVGAGI. From the cysteine up to the phenylalanine, the CDR3 has a length of 15 residues. The only DNA kept is the CDR3, 45 bases in frame from the first base. These data come from a study of blood T cell repertoires in COVID-19 (TCRdb year 2020). Regarding the complete study: The collaborator samples originated in the United States, Italy and Spain and spanned the acute and convalescent phases of COVID-19. A de-identified subject ID, COVID-19 status, age in years and sex were almost always included in the sample metadata. Samples came from the ongoing ImmuneRACE study (first 160 participants) plus 1,254 subjects from 6 global collaborators. Subjects who had been exposed to COVID-19, were actively infected with it, or had recovered from it provided the deeply sampled blood TCRbeta repertoires that made up the dataset. A freely available public database, intended as a resource for researchers studying the immune response to SARS-CoV-2, is where the repertoires were released. The material from the prospective study consisted of cDNA or gDNA derived from T cells, B-cell-depleted T cells, or PBMCs. Where available, HLA class I and class II types were obtained from metadata supplied by the sample provider rather than from assay-based typing.

The full study reports these points: The amount of clinical and demographic metadata varied by source and participant and was provided uncurated.

Each collaborating institution followed its own protocols to collect whole blood in K2EDTA tubes. For TCRbeta analysis, collaborators shipped samples as frozen whole blood, isolated PBMCs, or DNA extracted from either of those sample types. This sequence uses TRBV6-5 and TRBJ2-3, with 10 junctional bases fitting TRBD2. Material: peripheral blood. This TCR was sampled from an elderly woman with active or convalescent COVID-19. The nucleotides are TGTGCCAGCAGTTGGACTAGCGGCAGCACAGATACGCAGTATTTT. It specifies CASSWTSGSTDTQYF.